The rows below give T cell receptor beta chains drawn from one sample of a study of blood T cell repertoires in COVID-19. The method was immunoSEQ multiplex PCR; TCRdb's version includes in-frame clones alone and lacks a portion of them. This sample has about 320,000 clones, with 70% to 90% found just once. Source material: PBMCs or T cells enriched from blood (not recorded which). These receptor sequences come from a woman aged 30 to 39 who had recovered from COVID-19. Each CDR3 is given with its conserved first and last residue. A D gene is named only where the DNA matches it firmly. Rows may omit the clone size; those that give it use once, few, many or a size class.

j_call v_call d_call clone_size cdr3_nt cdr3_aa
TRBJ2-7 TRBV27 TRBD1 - TGTGCCAGCAGTGCCCCGGACAGGGGTGAATCCTACGAGCAGTACTTC CASSAPDRGESYEQYF
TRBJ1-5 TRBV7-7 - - TGTGCTAGCAGCTCGGGTGTTAATCAGCCCCAGCATTTT CASSSGVNQPQHF
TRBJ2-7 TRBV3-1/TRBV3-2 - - TGTGCCAGCACCCATCAAGGACAGTCCTACGAGCAGTACTTC CASTHQGQSYEQYF
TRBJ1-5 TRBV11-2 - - TGTGCCAGCAGCTTAGGGGGGGAAGGTCAGCCCCAGCATTTT CASSLGGEGQPQHF
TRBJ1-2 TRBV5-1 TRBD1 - TGCGCCAGCAGCTTGGGATCTTCGGACAGGGGGTTTAACTATGGCTACACCTTC CASSLGSSDRGFNYGYTF
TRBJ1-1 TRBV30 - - TGTGCCTGGAGCTTTGGGACACTTGTCGGTTCCACTGAAGCTTTCTTT CAWSFGTLVGSTEAFF
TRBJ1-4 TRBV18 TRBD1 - TGTGCCAGCTCACCAACCAGGGGGCGCGGATCTATTGAAAAACTGTTTTTT CASSPTRGRGSIEKLFF
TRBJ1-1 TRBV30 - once TGTGCCTGGAGTGCGCCTGGGACAGAAGCTTTCTTT CAWSAPGTEAFF
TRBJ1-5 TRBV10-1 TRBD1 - TGCGCCAGCAGCCCTATTATCGACAGGGAAGGTCAGCCCCAGCATTTT CASSPIIDREGQPQHF
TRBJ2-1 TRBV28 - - TGTGCCAGCAGTTCGGGGGTCTACAATGAGCAGTTCTTC CASSSGVYNEQFF
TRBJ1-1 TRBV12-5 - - TGTGCTAGTGGTCCTCAGGGAACCCCTGAAGCTTTCTTT CASGPQGTPEAFF
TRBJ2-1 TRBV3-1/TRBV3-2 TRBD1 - TGTGCCAGCAGCCAAGCGTCAAGGACAGGGTTTTTCCATGAGCAGTTCTTC CASSQASRTGFFHEQFF
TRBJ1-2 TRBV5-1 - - TGCGCCAGCAGCCCGGAGGGGCCCGGCTATGGCTACACCTTC CASSPEGPGYGYTF
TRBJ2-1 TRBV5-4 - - TGTGCCAGCAGCCTGGGTACGGACAATGAGCAGTTCTTC CASSLGTDNEQFF
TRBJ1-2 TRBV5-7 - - TGTGCCAGCAGCTTGTTTTCTCAGGTCTGCTATGGCTACACCTTC CASSLFSQVCYGYTF
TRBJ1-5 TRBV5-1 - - TGCGCCAGCAGCTTGGAGGCAGGAAATCAGCCCCAGCATTTT CASSLEAGNQPQHF
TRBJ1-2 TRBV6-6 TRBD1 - TGTGCCACCCCAGGGGGAGCAAATTCTTATGGCTACACCTTC CATPGGANSYGYTF
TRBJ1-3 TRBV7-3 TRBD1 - TGTGCCAGCAGCAAAGGCAGGGGGGACACCATATATTTT CASSKGRGDTIYF
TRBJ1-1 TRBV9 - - TGTGCCAGCAGCGTAGTTCCGGGTGGATACGATTTGGGCACTGAAGCTTTCTTT CASSVVPGGYDLGTEAFF
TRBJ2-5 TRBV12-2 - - TGTGCAAGTCGCTTAGGGGGGCGTCCGGCAGGGGTGTCCCTTCTCCAAGAGACCCAGTACTTC CASRLGGRPAGVSLLQETQYF
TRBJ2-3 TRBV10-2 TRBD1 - TGCGCCAGCAGCCTACAGGGGGCTATATTCACAGATACGCAGTATTTT CASSLQGAIFTDTQYF
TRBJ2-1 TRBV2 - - TGTGCCAGCGGAAGGGGTATTTACGGAAATGAGCAGTTCTTC CASGRGIYGNEQFF
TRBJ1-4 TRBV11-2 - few TGTGCCAGCAGCTTAGCAGGGTTGGGTGAAAAACTGTTTTTT CASSLAGLGEKLFF
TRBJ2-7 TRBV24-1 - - TGTGCCACCCCCCGGGGGAGGGAGCAGTACTTC CATPRGREQYF
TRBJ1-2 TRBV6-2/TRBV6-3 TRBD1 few TGTGCCAGCAGTTACTCGAACAGGGGGCTTGGCTATGGCTACACCTTC CASSYSNRGLGYGYTF
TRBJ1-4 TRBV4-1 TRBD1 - TGCGCCAGCAGCCAACGACCGGGACAGGGGAGCCCCACGGGGGAAAAACTGTTTTTT CASSQRPGQGSPTGEKLFF
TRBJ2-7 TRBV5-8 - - TGTGCCAGCACCCCCGCGGGACTCAACTCCTACGAGCAGTACTTC CASTPAGLNSYEQYF
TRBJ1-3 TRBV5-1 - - TGCGCCAGCAGCCCGGGGGGGAGCTCTGGAAACACCATATATTTT CASSPGGSSGNTIYF
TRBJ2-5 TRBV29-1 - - TGCAGCGTTGGGGGGACTTCGACGACCCAGTACTTC CSVGGTSTTQYF
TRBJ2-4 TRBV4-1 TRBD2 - TGCGCCAGCAGCAATAGCGGGGTAGCCAAAAACATTCAGTACTTC CASSNSGVAKNIQYF
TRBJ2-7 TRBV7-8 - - TGTGCCAGCAGCTATGGGAGCCCAGCGGGCGAGCAGTACTTC CASSYGSPAGEQYF
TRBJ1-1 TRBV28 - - TGTGCCAGCAGGGCAGCTCAGGGGGAAGCTTTCTTT CASRAAQGEAFF
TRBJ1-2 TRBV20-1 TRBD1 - TGCAGTGCTGGTGACAGGGACTATGGCTACACCTTC CSAGDRDYGYTF
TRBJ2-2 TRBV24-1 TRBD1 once TGTGCCACCAGTGACCGGACAGGCAACACCGGGGAGCTGTTTTTT CATSDRTGNTGELFF
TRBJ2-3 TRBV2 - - TGTGCCAGCAGCAGAGGTAGGGGTGATACGCAGTATTTT CASSRGRGDTQYF
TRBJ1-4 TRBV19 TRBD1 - TGTGCCAGTAGATATCGAGGGGGCAGTGAAAAACTGTTTTTT CASRYRGGSEKLFF
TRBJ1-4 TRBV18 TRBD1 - TGTGCCAGCTCACCGGGACAGTCTAATGAAAAACTGTTTTTT CASSPGQSNEKLFF
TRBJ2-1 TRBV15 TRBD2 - TGTGCCACCAGCAGTAATATAGCGGGGGAAAGGAATGAGCAGTTCTTC CATSSNIAGERNEQFF
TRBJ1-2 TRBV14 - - TGTGCCAGCAGCCAACTCGGGGGGGGCTATGGCTACACCTTC CASSQLGGGYGYTF
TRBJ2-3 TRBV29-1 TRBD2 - TGCAGCCCTAGACTAGCGGGGACCACAGATACGCAGTATTTT CSPRLAGTTDTQYF
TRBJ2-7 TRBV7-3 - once TGTGCCAGCAGCCCGACAGCTACCTCCTACGAGCAGTACTTC CASSPTATSYEQYF
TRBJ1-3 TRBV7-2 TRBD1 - TGTGCCAGCAGCCCCGGACAGGGCAGGGGCTCTGGAAACACCATATATTTT CASSPGQGRGSGNTIYF
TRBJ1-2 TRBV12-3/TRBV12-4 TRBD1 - TGTGCCAGCAGTCCCGGACAGGGCTATGGCTACACCTTC CASSPGQGYGYTF
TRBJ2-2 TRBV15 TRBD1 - TGTGCCACCAGCAGAGGGATGGGGACAGCGAACACCGGGGAGCTGTTTTTT CATSRGMGTANTGELFF